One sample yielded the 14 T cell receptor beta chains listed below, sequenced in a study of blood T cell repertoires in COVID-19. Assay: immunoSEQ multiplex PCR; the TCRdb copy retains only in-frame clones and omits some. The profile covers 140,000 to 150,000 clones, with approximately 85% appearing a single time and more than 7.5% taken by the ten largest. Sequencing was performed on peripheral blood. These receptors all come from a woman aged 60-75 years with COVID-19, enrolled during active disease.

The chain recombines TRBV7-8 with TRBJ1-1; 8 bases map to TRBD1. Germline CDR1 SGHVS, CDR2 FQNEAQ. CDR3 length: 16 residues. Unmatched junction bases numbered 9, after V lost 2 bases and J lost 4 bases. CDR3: CASSLSGQGVSTEAFF. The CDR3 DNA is TGTGCCAGCAGCTTATCAGGACAGGGTGTGAGCACTGAAGCTTTCTTT.

The DNA of the CDR3 is TGTGCCAGCGATACCCCGGGACAGAACTATGGCTACACCTTC. It specifies CASDTPGQNYGYTF. The rearrangement uses TRBV6-4 and TRBJ1-2; 7 nucleotides match TRBD1. Germline CDR1 is MRHNA and CDR2 is SNTAGT. This CDR3 contains 14 residues. The J segment lost 2 bases and the V segment lost 8 bases, leaving 8 bases of the junction unmatched.

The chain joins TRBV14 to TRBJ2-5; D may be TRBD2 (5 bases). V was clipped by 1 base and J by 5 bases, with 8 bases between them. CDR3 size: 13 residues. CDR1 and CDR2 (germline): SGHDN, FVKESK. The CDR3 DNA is TGTGCCAGCAGCCAAGGCGGGTTGGAGACCCAGTACTTC. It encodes CASSQGGLETQYF.

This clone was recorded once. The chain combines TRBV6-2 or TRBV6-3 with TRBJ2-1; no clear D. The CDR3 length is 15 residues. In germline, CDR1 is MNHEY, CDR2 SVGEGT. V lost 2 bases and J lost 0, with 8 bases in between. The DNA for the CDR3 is TGTGCCAGCAGTTACCGACTTAGCTCCTACAATGAGCAGTTCTTC. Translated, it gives CASSYRLSSYNEQFF.

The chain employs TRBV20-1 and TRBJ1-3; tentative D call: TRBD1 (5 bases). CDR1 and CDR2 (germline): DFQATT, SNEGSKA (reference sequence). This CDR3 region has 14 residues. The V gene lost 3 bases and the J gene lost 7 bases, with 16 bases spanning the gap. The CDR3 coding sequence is TGCAGTGCTAGTGGTCTCGGGGGGGACAACACCATATATTTT. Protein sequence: CSASGLGGDNTIYF.

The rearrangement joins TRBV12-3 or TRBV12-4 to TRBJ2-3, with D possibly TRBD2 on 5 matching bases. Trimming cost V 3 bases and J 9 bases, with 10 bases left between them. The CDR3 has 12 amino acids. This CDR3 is CASSLRPGTQYF. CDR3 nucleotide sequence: TGTGCCAGCAGTTTGAGGCCGGGGACGCAGTATTTT.

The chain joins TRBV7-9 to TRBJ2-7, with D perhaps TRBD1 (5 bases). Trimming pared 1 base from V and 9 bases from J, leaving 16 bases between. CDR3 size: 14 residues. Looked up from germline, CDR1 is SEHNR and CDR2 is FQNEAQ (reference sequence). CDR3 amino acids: CASSLDSYEQGQYF. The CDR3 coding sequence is TGTGCCAGCAGCTTAGATTCCTACGAGCAGGGGCAGTACTTC.

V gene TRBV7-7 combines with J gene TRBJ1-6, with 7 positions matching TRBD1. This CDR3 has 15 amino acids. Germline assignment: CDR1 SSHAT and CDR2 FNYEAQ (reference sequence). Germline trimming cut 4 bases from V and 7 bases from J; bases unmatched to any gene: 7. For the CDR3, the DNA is TGTGCCAGCAGCTCAAACAGGGGACGCAATTCACCCCTCCACTTT. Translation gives CASSSNRGRNSPLHF.

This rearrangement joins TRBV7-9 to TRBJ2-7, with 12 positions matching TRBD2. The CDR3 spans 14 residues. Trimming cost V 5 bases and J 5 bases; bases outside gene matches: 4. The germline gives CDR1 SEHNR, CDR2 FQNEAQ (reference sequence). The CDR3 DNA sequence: TGTGCCAGCAGCATGACTAGCGGGGGAAACGAGCAGTACTTC. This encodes CASSMTSGGNEQYF. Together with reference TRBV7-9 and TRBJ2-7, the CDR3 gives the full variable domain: DTGVSQNPRHKITKRGQNVTFRCDPISEHNRLYWYRQTLGQGPEFLTYFQNEAQLEKSRLLSDRFSAERPKGSFSTLEIQRTEQGDSAMYLCASSMTSGGNEQYFGPGTRLTVT.

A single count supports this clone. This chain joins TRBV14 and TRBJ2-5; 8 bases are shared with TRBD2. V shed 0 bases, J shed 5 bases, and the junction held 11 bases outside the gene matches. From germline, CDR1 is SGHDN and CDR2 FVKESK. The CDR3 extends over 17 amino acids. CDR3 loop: CASSQEVSSGGPETQYF. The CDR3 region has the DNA TGTGCCAGCAGCCAAGAAGTATCGAGCGGGGGTCCGGAGACCCAGTACTTC. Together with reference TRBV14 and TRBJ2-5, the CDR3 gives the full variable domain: EAGVTQFPSHSVIEKGQTVTLRCDPISGHDNLYWYRRVMGKEIKFLLHFVKESKQDESGMPNNRFLAERTGGTYSTLKVQPAELEDSGVYFCASSQEVSSGGPETQYFGPGTRLLVL.

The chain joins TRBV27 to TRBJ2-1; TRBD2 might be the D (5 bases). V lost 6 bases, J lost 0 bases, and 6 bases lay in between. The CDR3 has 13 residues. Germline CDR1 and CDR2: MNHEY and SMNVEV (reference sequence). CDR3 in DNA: TGTGCCAGCAGCCGGGACTCCTACAATGAGCAGTTCTTC. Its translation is CASSRDSYNEQFF.

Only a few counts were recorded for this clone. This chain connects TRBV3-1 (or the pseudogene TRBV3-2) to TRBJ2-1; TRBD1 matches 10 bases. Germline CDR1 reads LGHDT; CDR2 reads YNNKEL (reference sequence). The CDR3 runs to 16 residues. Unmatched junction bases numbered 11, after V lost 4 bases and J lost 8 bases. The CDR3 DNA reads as TGTGCCAGCAGCCCCTCAGGGACAGGGGTTAACGATGAGCAGTTCTTC. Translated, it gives CASSPSGTGVNDEQFF.

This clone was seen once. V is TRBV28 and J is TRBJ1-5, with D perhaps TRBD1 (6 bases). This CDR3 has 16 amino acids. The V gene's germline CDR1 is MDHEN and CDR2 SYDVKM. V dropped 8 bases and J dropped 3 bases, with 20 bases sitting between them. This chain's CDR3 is CASDHGQSIFNQPQHF. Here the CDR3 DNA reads TGTGCCAGCGATCACGGACAGTCGATATTCAATCAGCCCCAGCATTTT.

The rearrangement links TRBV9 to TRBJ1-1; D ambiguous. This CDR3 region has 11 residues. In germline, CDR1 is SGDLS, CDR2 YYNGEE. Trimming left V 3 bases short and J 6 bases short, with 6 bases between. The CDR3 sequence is CASSAGAEAFF. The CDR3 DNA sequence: TGTGCCAGCAGCGCCGGGGCTGAAGCTTTCTTT.